Only a few counts were recorded for the clone carrying this T cell receptor beta chain. Its antigen remains unidentified. TCRdb itself ran the reads through MiXCR, one entry per CDR3 protein. The sample contains 650,000 to 850,000 distinct CDR3 sequences, 25% to 30% of which appear only once. The CDR3 totals 17 residues. The V gene lost 0 bases and the J gene lost 1 base, with 10 bases spanning the gap. CDR1 ENHRY and CDR2 SYGVKD come from the germline V gene. This specimen belongs to a study of T cell repertoires in cytomegalovirus infection. On the study more broadly: Both recently identified HLA-C-restricted and well-studied HLA-B-restricted CMV epitopes were used in the study. Indicated by public TCR beta signatures were CMV infection and matching HLA type.

Overall study findings and caveats: CMV carriers having the relevant HLA were flagged by cumulative public TCR beta family frequency. HLA-C-restricted CMV clonotypes gave the most frequent clonotype in two of eight donors.

This TCR was recovered from a human donor in good health (CMV status not recorded). Some clones in this sample may be carry-over from other donors' samples. The specimen comprised cultured CD8+ T cells from PBMCs, sampled from culture after CMV antigen stimulation. The chain employs TRBV10-3 and TRBJ1-6; unclear D gene. This CDR3 reads CAISESTRNSYNSPLHF. The CDR3 bases are TGTGCCATCAGTGAGTCGACCCGGAATTCCTATAATTCACCCCTCCACTTT.